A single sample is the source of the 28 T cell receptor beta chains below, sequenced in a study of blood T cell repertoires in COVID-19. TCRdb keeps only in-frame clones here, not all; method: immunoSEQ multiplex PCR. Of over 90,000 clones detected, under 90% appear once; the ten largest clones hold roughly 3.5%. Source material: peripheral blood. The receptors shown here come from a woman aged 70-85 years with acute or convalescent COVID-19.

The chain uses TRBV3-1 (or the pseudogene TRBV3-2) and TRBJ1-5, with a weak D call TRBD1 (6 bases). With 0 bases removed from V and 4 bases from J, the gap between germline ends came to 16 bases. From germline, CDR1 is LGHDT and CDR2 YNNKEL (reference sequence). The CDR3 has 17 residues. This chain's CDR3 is CASSQEGGRVGNQPQHF. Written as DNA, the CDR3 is TGTGCCAGCAGCCAAGAAGGGGGTAGGGTAGGAAATCAGCCCCAGCATTTT.

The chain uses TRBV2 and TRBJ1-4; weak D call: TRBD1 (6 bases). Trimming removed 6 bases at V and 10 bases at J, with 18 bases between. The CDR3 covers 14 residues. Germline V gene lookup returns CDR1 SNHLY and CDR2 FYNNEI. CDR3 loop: CASRGQAIHGKLFF. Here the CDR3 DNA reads TGTGCCAGCAGGGGACAAGCGATCCACGGAAAACTGTTTTTT.

The CDR3, as DNA: TGTGCCAGCAGTTACCGCGTGGCTGAAGCTTTCTTT. Translation: CASSYRVAEAFF. The rearrangement uses TRBV6-5 and TRBJ1-1, with D uncertain. The CDR3 runs to 12 residues. Deletions cut 2 bases from V and 6 bases from J, with 7 bases between. Germline CDR1 reads MNHEY; CDR2 reads SVGAGI.

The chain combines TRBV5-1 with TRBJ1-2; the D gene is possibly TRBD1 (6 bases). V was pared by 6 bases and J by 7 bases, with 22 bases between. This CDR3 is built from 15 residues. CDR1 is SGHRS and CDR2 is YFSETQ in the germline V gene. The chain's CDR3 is CASTWAGGHSSGYTF. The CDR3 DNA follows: TGCGCCAGCACCTGGGCCGGGGGGCATTCTTCTGGCTACACCTTC.

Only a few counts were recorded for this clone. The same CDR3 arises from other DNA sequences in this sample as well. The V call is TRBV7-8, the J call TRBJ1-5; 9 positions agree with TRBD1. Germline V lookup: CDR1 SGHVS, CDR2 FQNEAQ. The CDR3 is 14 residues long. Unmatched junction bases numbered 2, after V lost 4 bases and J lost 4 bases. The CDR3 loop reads CASSSGQGNQPQHF. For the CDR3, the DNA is TGTGCCAGCAGCTCCGGACAGGGGAATCAGCCCCAGCATTTT.

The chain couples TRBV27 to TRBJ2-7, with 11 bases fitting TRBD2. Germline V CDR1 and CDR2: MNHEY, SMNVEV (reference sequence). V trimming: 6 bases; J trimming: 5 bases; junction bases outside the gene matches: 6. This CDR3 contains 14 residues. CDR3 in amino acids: CASRLAGGGDEQYF. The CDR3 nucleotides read TGTGCCAGCAGGTTAGCGGGAGGGGGGGACGAGCAGTACTTC.

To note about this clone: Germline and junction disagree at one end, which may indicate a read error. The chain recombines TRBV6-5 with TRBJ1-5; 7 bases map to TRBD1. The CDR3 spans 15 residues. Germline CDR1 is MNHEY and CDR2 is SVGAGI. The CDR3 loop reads CASSNRPGQGDRVYF. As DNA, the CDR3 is TGTGCCAGCAGCAACCGGCCCGGTCAGGGGGACCGGGTTTATTTT.

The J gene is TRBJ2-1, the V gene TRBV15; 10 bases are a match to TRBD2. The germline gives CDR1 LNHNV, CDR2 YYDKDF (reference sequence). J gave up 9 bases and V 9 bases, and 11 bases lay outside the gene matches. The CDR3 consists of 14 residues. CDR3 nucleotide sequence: TGTGCCACTTCTCCTGGACTAGCGGTTCTTGAGCAGTTCTTC. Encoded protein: CATSPGLAVLEQFF.

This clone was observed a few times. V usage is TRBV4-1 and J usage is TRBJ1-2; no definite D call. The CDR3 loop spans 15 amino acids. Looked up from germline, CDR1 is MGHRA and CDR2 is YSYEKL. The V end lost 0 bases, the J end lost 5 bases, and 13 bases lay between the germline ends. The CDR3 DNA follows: TGCGCCAGCAGCCAAGATTCCGGCGGAACTTATGGCTACACCTTC. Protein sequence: CASSQDSGGTYGYTF.

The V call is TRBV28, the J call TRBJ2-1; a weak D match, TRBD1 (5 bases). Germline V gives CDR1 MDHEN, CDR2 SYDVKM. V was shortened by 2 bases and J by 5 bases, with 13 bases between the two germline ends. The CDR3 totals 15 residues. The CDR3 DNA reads TGTGCCAGCAGTTTAGCCAGGGTAACACACAATGAGCAGTTCTTC. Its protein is CASSLARVTHNEQFF. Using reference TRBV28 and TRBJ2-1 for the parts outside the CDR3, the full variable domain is DVKVTQSSRYLVKRTGEKVFLECVQDMDHENMFWYRQDPGLGLRLIYFSYDVKMKEKGDIPEGYSVSREKKERFSLILESASTNQTSMYLCASSLARVTHNEQFFGPGTRLTVL.

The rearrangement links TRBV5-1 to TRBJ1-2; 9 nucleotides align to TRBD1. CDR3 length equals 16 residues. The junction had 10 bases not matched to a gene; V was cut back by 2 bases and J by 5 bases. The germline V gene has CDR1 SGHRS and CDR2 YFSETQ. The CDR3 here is CASSFVPGTGLYGYTF. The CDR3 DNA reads TGCGCCAGCAGCTTCGTGCCCGGGACAGGGTTGTATGGCTACACCTTC.

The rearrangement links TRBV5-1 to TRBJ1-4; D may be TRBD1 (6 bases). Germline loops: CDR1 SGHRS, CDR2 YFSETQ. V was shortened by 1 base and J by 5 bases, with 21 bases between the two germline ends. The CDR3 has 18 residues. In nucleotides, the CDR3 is TGCGCCAGCAGCTTGACTGGTGTAGAATGGGGGCGGAATGAAAAACTGTTTTTT. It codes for CASSLTGVEWGRNEKLFF. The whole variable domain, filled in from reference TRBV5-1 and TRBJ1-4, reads KAGVTQTPRYLIKTRGQQVTLSCSPISGHRSVSWYQQTPGQGLQFLFEYFSETQRNKGNFPGRFSGRQFSNSRSEMNVSTLELGDSALYLCASSLTGVEWGRNEKLFFGSGTQLSVL.

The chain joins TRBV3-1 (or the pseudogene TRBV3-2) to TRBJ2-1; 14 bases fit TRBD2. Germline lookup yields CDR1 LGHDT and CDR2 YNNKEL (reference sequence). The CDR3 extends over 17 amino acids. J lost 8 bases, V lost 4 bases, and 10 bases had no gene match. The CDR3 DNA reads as TGTGCCAGCAGCCCGATGTTGACTAGCGGGAGGGCAGATGAGCAGTTCTTC. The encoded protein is CASSPMLTSGRADEQFF.

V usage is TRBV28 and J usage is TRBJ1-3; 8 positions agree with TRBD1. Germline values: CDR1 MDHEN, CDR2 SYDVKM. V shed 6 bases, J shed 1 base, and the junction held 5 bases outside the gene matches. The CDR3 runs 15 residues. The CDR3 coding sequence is TGTGCCAGCAGCTCAGGGGGCGCTTCTGGAAACACCATATATTTT. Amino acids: CASSSGGASGNTIYF. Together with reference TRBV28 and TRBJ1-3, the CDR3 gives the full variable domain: DVKVTQSSRYLVKRTGEKVFLECVQDMDHENMFWYRQDPGLGLRLIYFSYDVKMKEKGDIPEGYSVSREKKERFSLILESASTNQTSMYLCASSSGGASGNTIYFGEGSWLTVV.

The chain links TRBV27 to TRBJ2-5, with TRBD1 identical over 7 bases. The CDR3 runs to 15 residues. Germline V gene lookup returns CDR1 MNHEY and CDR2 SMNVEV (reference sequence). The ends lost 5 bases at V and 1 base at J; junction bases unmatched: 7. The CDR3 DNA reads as TGTGCCAGCAGTCGGGACAGACGATCCCAAGAGACCCAGTACTTC. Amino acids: CASSRDRRSQETQYF.

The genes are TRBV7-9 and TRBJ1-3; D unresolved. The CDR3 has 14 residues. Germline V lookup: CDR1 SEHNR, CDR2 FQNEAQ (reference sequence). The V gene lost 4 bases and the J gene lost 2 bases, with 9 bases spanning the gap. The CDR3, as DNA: TGTGCCAGCAGCTCCCGGGAGGCTGGAAACACCATATATTTT. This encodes CASSSREAGNTIYF.

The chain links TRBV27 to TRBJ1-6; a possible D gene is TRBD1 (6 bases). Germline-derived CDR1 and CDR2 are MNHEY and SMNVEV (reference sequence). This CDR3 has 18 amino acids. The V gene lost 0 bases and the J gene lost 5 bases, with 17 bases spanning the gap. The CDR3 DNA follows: TGTGCCAGCAGTTTATCTCTTTCGGGGAGGGGGAATAATTCACCCCTCCACTTT. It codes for CASSLSLSGRGNNSPLHF.

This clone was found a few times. The CDR3 bases are TGTGCCACCAGCAGAGATCATTTTGGACAGACCAGCACAGATACGCAGTATTTT. Protein product: CATSRDHFGQTSTDTQYF. The chain employs TRBV15 and TRBJ2-3; a possible D gene is TRBD1 (6 bases). The germline V and J ends were trimmed by 0 bases and 0 bases, with 16 bases remaining between them. In germline, CDR1 is LNHNV, CDR2 YYDKDF (reference sequence). The CDR3 covers 18 residues.

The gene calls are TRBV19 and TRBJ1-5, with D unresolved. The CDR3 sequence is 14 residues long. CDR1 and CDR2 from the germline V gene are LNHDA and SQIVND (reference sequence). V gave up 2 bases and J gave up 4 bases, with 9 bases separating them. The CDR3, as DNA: TGTGCCAGTAGTATATCTTCTCTTAATCAGCCCCAGCATTTT. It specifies CASSISSLNQPQHF.

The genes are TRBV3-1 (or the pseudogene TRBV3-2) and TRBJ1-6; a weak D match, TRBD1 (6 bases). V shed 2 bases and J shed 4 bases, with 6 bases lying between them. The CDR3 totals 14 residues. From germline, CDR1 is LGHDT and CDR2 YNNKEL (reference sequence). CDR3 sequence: CASSQTGYNSPLHF. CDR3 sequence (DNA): TGTGCCAGCAGCCAAACAGGGTATAATTCACCCCTCCACTTT.

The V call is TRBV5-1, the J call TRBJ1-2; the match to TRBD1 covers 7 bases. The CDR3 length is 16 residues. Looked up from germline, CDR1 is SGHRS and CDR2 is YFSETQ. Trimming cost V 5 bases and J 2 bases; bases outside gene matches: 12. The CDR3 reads CASRRLDGTANYGYTF. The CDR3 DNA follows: TGCGCCAGCAGACGACTTGACGGGACAGCAAACTATGGCTACACCTTC.

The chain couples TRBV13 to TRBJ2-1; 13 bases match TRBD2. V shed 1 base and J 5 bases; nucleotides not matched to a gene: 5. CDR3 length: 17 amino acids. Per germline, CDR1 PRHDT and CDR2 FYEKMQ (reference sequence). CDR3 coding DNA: TGTGCCAGCAGCTTAGTAGGACTAGCGGGGGCAAACAATGAGCAGTTCTTC. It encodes CASSLVGLAGANNEQFF.

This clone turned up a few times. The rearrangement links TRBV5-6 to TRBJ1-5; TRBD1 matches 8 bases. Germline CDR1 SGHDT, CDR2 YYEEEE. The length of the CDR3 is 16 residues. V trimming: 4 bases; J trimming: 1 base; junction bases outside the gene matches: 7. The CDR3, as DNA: TGTGCCAGCAGCCGGACAGGGAAGAAAAGCAATCAGCCCCAGCATTTT. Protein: CASSRTGKKSNQPQHF.

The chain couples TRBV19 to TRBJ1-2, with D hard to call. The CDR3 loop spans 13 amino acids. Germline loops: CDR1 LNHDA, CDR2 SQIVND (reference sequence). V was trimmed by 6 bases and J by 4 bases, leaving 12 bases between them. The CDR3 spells CASRTPGIYGYTF. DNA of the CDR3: TGTGCCAGTAGGACCCCCGGGATCTATGGCTACACCTTC.

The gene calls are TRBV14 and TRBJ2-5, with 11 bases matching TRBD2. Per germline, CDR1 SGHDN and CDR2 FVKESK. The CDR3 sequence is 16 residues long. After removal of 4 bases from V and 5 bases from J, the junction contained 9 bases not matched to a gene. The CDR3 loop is CASSRTASGRHETQYF. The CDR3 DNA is TGTGCCAGCAGCCGAACCGCTAGCGGGAGGCACGAGACCCAGTACTTC.

The CDR3 sequence: CASSVLAGTGNTIYF. DNA of the CDR3: TGTGCCAGCAGTGTTTTGGCTGGCACTGGAAACACCATATATTTT. The V call is TRBV2, the J call TRBJ1-3; D gene unclear. CDR1 and CDR2 from the germline V gene are SNHLY and FYNNEI. This CDR3 has 15 amino acids. V was cut by 4 bases and J by 2 bases, with 12 bases left in between.

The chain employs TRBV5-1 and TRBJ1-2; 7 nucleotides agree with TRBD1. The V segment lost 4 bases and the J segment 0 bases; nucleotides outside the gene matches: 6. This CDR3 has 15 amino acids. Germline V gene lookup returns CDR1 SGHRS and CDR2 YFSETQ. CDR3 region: CASSTGDSTNYGYTF. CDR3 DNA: TGCGCCAGCAGCACTGGGGACAGCACTAACTATGGCTACACCTTC.

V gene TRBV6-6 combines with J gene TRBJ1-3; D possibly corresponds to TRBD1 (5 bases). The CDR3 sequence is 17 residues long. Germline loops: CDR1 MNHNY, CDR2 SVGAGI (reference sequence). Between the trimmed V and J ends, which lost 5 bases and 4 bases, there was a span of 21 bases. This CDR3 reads CASSQIPRGTSGNTIYF. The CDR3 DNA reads TGTGCCAGCAGTCAAATACCCCGGGGGACGTCGGGAAACACCATATATTTT.